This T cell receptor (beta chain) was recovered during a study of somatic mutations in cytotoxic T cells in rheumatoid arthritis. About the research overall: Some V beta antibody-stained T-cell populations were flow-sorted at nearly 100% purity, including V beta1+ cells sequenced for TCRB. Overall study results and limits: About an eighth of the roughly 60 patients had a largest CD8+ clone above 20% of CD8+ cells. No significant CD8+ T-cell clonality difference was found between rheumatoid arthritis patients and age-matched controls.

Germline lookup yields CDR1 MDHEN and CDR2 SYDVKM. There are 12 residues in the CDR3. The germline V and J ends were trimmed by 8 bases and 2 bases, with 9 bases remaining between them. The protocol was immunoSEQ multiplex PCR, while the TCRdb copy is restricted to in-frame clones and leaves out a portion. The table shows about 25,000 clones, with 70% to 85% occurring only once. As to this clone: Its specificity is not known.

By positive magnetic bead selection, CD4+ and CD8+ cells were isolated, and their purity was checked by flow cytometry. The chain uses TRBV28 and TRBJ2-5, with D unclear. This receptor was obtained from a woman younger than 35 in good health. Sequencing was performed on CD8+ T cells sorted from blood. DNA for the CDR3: TGTGCCAGCGGCCGGACGCAAGAGACCCAGTACTTC. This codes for CASGRTQETQYF.